These 28 T cell receptor beta chains were all obtained from the same sample, sequenced in a study of cytomegalovirus exposure and HLA in healthy donors. PCR amplification relied on 60 Vbeta primers (plus 13 Jbeta primers). The assay was immunoSEQ multiplex PCR, and TCRdb's table has in-frame clones only and misses some. Of about 130,000 clones listed, roughly 88% were seen once; the top ten hold about 1.8%. Sequenced sample: PBMCs. The receptors derive from a boy between 5 and 17 years old in good health and CMV-seronegative.

The chain joins TRBV25-1 to TRBJ2-5; D possibly corresponds to TRBD1 (6 bases). This CDR3 has 16 amino acids. CDR1 is MGHDK and CDR2 is SYGVNS in the germline V gene. Trimming cost V 0 bases and J 2 bases, with 13 bases left between them. The CDR3 region is CASSEYIGTIQETQYF. CDR3 DNA: TGTGCCAGCAGTGAATATATCGGGACAATTCAAGAGACCCAGTACTTC.

This chain joins TRBV11-1 and TRBJ1-1; a possible D gene is TRBD1 (5 bases). The CDR3 runs to 16 residues. The germline gives CDR1 SGHAT, CDR2 FQDESV (reference sequence). The V and J ends lost 7 bases and 2 bases respectively, with 20 bases between them. The CDR3 DNA sequence: TGTGCCAGCACCTCAAGGAGGGGAATAAGAAACACTGAAGCTTTCTTT. Its protein product is CASTSRRGIRNTEAFF. The entire variable domain, with the rest obtained from reference TRBV11-1 and TRBJ1-1, is as follows: EAEVAQSPRYKITEKSQAVAFWCDPISGHATLYWYRQILGQGPELLVQFQDESVVDDSQLPKDRFSAERLKGVDSTLKIQPAELGDSAMYLCASTSRRGIRNTEAFFGQGTRLTVV.

This CDR3 is CASSLGGTGHFGETQYF. The DNA of the CDR3 is TGCGCCAGCAGCTTGGGGGGGACAGGGCACTTCGGGGAGACCCAGTACTTC. The chain joins TRBV5-1 to TRBJ2-5; 9 bases line up with TRBD1. From germline, CDR1 is SGHRS and CDR2 YFSETQ. Losses at the gene ends were 0 bases for V and 5 bases for J; bases not matched to a gene: 11. The CDR3 totals 17 residues.

This clone has just a few counts. The V call is TRBV4-3, the J call TRBJ1-5; D is unresolved. V was clipped by 0 bases and J by 7 bases, with 10 bases between them. The CDR3 covers 14 residues. Germline values: CDR1 LGHNA, CDR2 YSLEER. Written as DNA, the CDR3 is TGCGCCAGCAGCCAAGACGGAGGCTTGCAGCCCCAGCATTTT. As protein: CASSQDGGLQPQHF.

The V call is TRBV6-1, the J call TRBJ1-6; TRBD1 is a possible D gene (5 bases). Trimming took off 0 bases at V and 3 bases at J, with 9 bases between the two ends. This CDR3 is built from 16 residues. Germline values: CDR1 MNHNS, CDR2 SASEGT. For the CDR3, the DNA is TGTGCCAGCAGTGAAGCTGCGCAGGGCTATAATTCACCCCTCCACTTT. It codes for CASSEAAQGYNSPLHF.

The gene calls are TRBV18 and TRBJ2-5; 8 bases are shared with TRBD1. CDR1 KGHSH and CDR2 LQKENI come from the germline V gene. With 6 bases clipped from V and 4 bases from J, the junction kept 4 bases outside the gene matches. The CDR3 extends over 13 amino acids. CDR3 coding DNA: TGTGCCAGCTCGCCCACAGGGGGAGAGACCCAGTACTTC. Protein: CASSPTGGETQYF.

The chain carries TRBV29-1 and TRBJ1-3; maybe TRBD1 (6 bases). CDR3 length: 14 residues. V lost 4 bases and J lost 6, with 16 bases in between. Germline V gene lookup returns CDR1 SQVTM and CDR2 ANQGSEA. As DNA, the CDR3 is TGCAGCGTTGCTCTCAGGTCAGGGGCAAACACCATATATTTT. As protein: CSVALRSGANTIYF.

The chain employs TRBV29-1 and TRBJ2-2; possible D gene TRBD1, 5 bases. The length of the CDR3 is 12 residues. Per germline, CDR1 SQVTM and CDR2 ANQGSEA. Trimming pared 3 bases from V and 6 bases from J, leaving 8 bases between. The CDR3 DNA sequence: TGCAGCGTTGATCAGGGCTCCGGGGAGCTGTTTTTT. Translation gives CSVDQGSGELFF.

This chain links TRBV9 with TRBJ2-3; 14 nucleotides agree with TRBD2. CDR3 length equals 17 residues. Germline trimming cut 3 bases from V and 6 bases from J; bases unmatched to any gene: 9. Germline-derived CDR1 and CDR2 are SGDLS and YYNGEE. CDR3 nucleotides: TGTGCCAGCAGCGCTGGACTAGCGGGAGGCCGTTGGGATACGCAGTATTTT. Its translation: CASSAGLAGGRWDTQYF.

This clone was seen a handful of times. The chain carries TRBV6-5 and TRBJ2-1; TRBD1 agrees at 7 bases. The V gene's germline CDR1 is MNHEY and CDR2 SVGAGI. The CDR3 is 13 residues long. J lost 4 bases, V lost 6 bases, and 3 bases had no gene match. CDR3 amino acids: CASRRQGYNEQFF. CDR3 DNA sequence: TGTGCCAGCAGACGACAGGGATACAATGAGCAGTTCTTC.

The chain employs TRBV6-5 and TRBJ1-4; tentatively, D is TRBD1 (5 bases). Germline CDR1 and CDR2: MNHEY and SVGAGI. This CDR3 is built from 14 residues. The V gene lost 6 bases and the J gene lost 8 bases, with 16 bases spanning the gap. The CDR3 DNA is TGTGCCAGCAGCCCAGGGAGGCCTCAAGAAAAACTGTTTTTT. It is translated as CASSPGRPQEKLFF.

The chain joins TRBV5-5 to TRBJ2-1, with a tentative D call TRBD2 (6 bases). CDR1 is SGHKS, CDR2 YYEKEE, per germline (reference sequence). The CDR3 consists of 11 residues. Trimming removed 3 bases from V and 10 bases from J, with 8 bases in between. In nucleotides, the CDR3 is TGTGCCAGCAGCTGGACTATAGAGCAGTTCTTC. Translated, it gives CASSWTIEQFF.

The rearrangement uses TRBV5-1 and TRBJ2-2; TRBD2 agrees at 8 bases. Germline V gene sequence: CDR1 SGHRS, CDR2 YFSETQ. The CDR3 is 15 amino acids. Trimming removed 3 bases from V and 2 bases from J; junction bases left unmatched: 3. In nucleotides, the CDR3 is TGCGCCAGCAGCTCGGGACTAGAAAACACCGGGGAGCTGTTTTTT. The encoded protein is CASSSGLENTGELFF.

This chain connects TRBV6-6 to TRBJ1-6, with TRBD1 matching over 7 bases. CDR3 length: 14 amino acids. The V segment lost 6 bases and the J segment 7 bases; nucleotides outside the gene matches: 6. CDR1 is MNHNY, CDR2 SVGAGI, per germline (reference sequence). CDR3 protein: CASRTGQPNSPLHF. As DNA, the CDR3 is TGTGCCAGCAGAACGGGACAGCCAAATTCACCCCTCCACTTT.

This clone turned up a few times. V is TRBV5-1 and J is TRBJ2-7, with 9 bases aligning to TRBD1. The CDR3 is 17 amino acids. J gave up 5 bases and V 4 bases, and 16 bases lay outside the gene matches. Germline V gene lookup returns CDR1 SGHRS and CDR2 YFSETQ. CDR3 amino acids: CASSIGLLGTGSDEQYF. CDR3 DNA: TGCGCCAGCAGCATTGGGTTATTAGGGACAGGGTCCGACGAGCAGTACTTC.

The gene calls are TRBV25-1 and TRBJ2-1; 12 nucleotides line up with TRBD2. CDR1 and CDR2 (germline): MGHDK, SYGVNS. J lost 7 bases, V lost 4 bases, and 5 bases had no gene match. The CDR3 loop spans 15 amino acids. The CDR3 sequence is CASSGLAGEWNEQFF. CDR3 DNA sequence: TGTGCCAGCAGTGGACTAGCGGGAGAGTGGAATGAGCAGTTCTTC.

V usage is TRBV5-6 and J usage is TRBJ2-5; TRBD2 matches 7 bases. V shed 0 bases and J 13 bases; nucleotides not matched to a gene: 6. This CDR3 is 12 amino acids long. Per the germline V gene, CDR1 is SGHDT and CDR2 is YYEEEE. CDR3 loop: CASSLDGGSTYF. The CDR3 DNA reads as TGTGCCAGCAGCTTGGACGGGGGGAGTACGTACTTC.

The chain is built from TRBV9 and TRBJ2-7; 9 bases fit TRBD2. The CDR3 is made up of 15 amino acids. V lost 4 bases and J lost 4; bases outside the gene matches: 9. Germline values: CDR1 SGDLS, CDR2 YYNGEE. The CDR3 DNA follows: TGTGCCAGCAGCCCCGGCGGGAGGGCTTTTTACGAGCAGTACTTC. Encoded protein: CASSPGGRAFYEQYF.

J is TRBJ1-2 and V is TRBV7-2; the D gene is possibly TRBD1 (5 bases). Trimming took off 1 base at V and 5 bases at J, with 11 bases between the two ends. CDR3 length: 14 amino acids. Germline V gives CDR1 SGHTA, CDR2 FQGNSA. The CDR3 loop reads CASSLVTGEYGYTF. CDR3 nucleotides: TGTGCCAGCAGCTTAGTGACGGGGGAATATGGCTACACCTTC.

The chain employs TRBV2 and TRBJ1-1; D ambiguous. CDR3 length: 14 amino acids. Per germline, CDR1 SNHLY and CDR2 FYNNEI. V lost 0 bases and J lost 5, with 10 bases in between. The CDR3 region has the DNA TGTGCCAGCAGTGAAGCTAGAGTATTAACTGAAGCTTTCTTT. Its translation: CASSEARVLTEAFF.

The J gene is TRBJ2-7, the V gene TRBV7-9; no reliable D call. This CDR3 spans 15 amino acids. CDR1 SEHNR and CDR2 FQNEAQ come from the germline V gene (reference sequence). Trimming removed 3 bases at V and 6 bases at J, with 18 bases between. The CDR3 spells CASSFYGLEAPEQYF. As DNA, the CDR3 is TGTGCCAGCAGCTTCTACGGGTTAGAAGCTCCCGAGCAGTACTTC.

The chain links TRBV6-5 to TRBJ2-5; 7 nucleotides match TRBD1. The CDR3 has 14 residues. Germline V gene lookup returns CDR1 MNHEY and CDR2 SVGAGI. Germline trimming cut 4 bases from V and 2 bases from J; bases unmatched to any gene: 4. The CDR3: CASSSRTGQETQYF. For the CDR3, the DNA is TGTGCCAGCAGTTCCAGGACAGGACAAGAGACCCAGTACTTC.

The genes are TRBV5-1 and TRBJ2-7, with D tentatively TRBD1 (5 bases). The V end was cut by 4 bases, the J end by 3 bases, with 11 bases between. The CDR3 length is 13 residues. Germline values: CDR1 SGHRS, CDR2 YFSETQ. CDR3 coding DNA: TGCGCCAGCAGCGCGGACATGAGCTACGAGCAGTACTTC. Its translation is CASSADMSYEQYF.

The V call is TRBV27, the J call TRBJ2-6, with D unclear. The germline V gene encodes CDR1 MNHEY and CDR2 SMNVEV (reference sequence). V lost 7 bases and J 2 bases, leaving 3 bases between the germline ends. The CDR3 contains 12 residues. CDR3 nucleotides: TGTGCCAGCACAGCTGGGGCCAACGTCCTGACTTTC. Residues: CASTAGANVLTF.

V and J are TRBV6-1 and TRBJ2-3, with TRBD2 matching over 9 bases. CDR3 size: 18 residues. The germline V gene has CDR1 MNHNS and CDR2 SASEGT. Unmatched junction bases numbered 9, after V lost 0 bases and J lost 2 bases. CDR3 region: CASSEAPMIAGDTDTQYF. The CDR3, as DNA: TGTGCCAGCAGTGAAGCCCCGATGATAGCGGGGGACACAGATACGCAGTATTTT.

This clone came up once. The chain recombines TRBV7-9 with TRBJ2-5, with D tentatively TRBD1 (8 bases). Trimming took off 5 bases at V and 5 bases at J, with 18 bases between the two ends. The germline gives CDR1 SEHNR, CDR2 FQNEAQ (reference sequence). The CDR3 is 15 amino acids. CDR3 nucleotide sequence: TGTGCCAGCAGCACACAGGGGGGGTCGCGGGAGACCCAGTACTTC. It codes for CASSTQGGSRETQYF.

The V gene is TRBV6-5, the J gene TRBJ2-3, with D unclear. Germline V gene data show CDR1 as MNHEY and CDR2 as SVGAGI. The CDR3 spans 14 residues. Deletions cut 0 bases from V and 3 bases from J, with 7 bases between. The CDR3 bases are TGTGCCAGCAGTTACTCGAGTTGGACAGATACGCAGTATTTT. Translation: CASSYSSWTDTQYF.

The sample holds a few counts of this clone. V and J are TRBV9 and TRBJ2-7; 7 nucleotides line up with TRBD2. After removal of 4 bases from V and 2 bases from J, the junction contained 9 bases not matched to a gene. Germline CDR1 is SGDLS and CDR2 is YYNGEE. The CDR3 spans 15 residues. The CDR3 region is CASSYTGGSTYEQYF. DNA of the CDR3: TGTGCCAGCAGCTATACGGGGGGATCCACCTACGAGCAGTACTTC.